The source of this T cell receptor (beta chain) is a study of blood T cell repertoires in COVID-19. Germline values: CDR1 LNHDA, CDR2 SQIVND (reference sequence). The length of the CDR3 is 15 residues. Unmatched junction bases numbered 7, after V lost 1 base and J lost 5 bases. TCRdb keeps only in-frame clones here, not all; method: immunoSEQ multiplex PCR. Counted here are 140,000 or so clones, about 87% occurring once; the ten biggest clones make up 2.5%. The J gene is TRBJ1-2, the V gene TRBV19; 7 bases match TRBD1. The sequencing sample was made of peripheral blood. This TCR was sampled from a human donor with COVID-19, enrolled during active disease. The donor label of this sample is uncertain. The CDR3 here is CASSIVETGRYGYTF. For the CDR3, the DNA is TGTGCCAGTAGTATAGTCGAGACAGGGAGATATGGCTACACCTTC.